This T cell receptor beta chain derives from a study of human T cells and chemical hapten exposure. TCRdb fed the RACE reads into MiXCR, producing one record per CDR3 protein. The repertoire holds approximately 80,000 distinct CDR3 sequences, with 7.5% to 9.5% as singletons. Notes on this clonotype: The antigen remains unidentified. At one of its ends the junction is not consistent with the germline gene, which may arise from a read error.

Study results and caveats: Relative to controls, expanded TCRs formed significantly more large CDR3 similarity clusters. The donors suffered from alopecia, so their immune response may not match that of healthy people.

Germline-derived CDR1 and CDR2 are SGHRS and YFSETQ. CDR3 length equals 15 residues. Sample time point: patch test 1, 2 weeks after DPC sensitization. Treatment meaning: therapeutic diphenylcyclopropenone sensitization with weekly scalp DPC. This TCR derives from a woman aged 25 to 39 with alopecia areata. Some clones in this sample may be carry-over from other donors' samples. The sequences come from whole blood, collected in connection with sensitization to the hapten diphenylcyclopropenone (DPC). This rearrangement joins TRBV5-1 to TRBJ1-6; no reliable D call. CDR3 in amino acids: CASSGDPGFNSPLNF. Here the CDR3 DNA reads TGCGCCAGCAGCGGGGATCCGGGTTTTAATTCACCCCTCAACTTT.